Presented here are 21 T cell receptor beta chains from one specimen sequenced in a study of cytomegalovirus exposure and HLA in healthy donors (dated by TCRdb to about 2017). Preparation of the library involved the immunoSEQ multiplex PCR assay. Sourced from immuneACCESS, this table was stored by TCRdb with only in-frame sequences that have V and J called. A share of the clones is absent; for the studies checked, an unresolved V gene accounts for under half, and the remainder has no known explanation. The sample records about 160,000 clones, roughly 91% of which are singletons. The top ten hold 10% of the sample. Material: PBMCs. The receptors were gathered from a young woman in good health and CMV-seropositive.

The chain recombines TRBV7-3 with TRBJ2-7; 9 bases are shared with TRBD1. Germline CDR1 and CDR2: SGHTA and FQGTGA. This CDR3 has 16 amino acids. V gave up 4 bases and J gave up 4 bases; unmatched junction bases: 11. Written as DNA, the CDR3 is TGTGCCAGCAGCTCGCCTGCAAGACAGGGGGATTACGAGCAGTACTTC. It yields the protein CASSSPARQGDYEQYF. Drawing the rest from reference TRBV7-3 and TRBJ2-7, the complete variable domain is GAGVSQTPSNKVTEKGKYVELRCDPISGHTALYWYRQSLGQGPEFLIYFQGTGAADDSGLPNDRFFAVRPEGSVSTLKIQRTERGDSAVYLCASSSPARQGDYEQYFGPGTRLTVT.

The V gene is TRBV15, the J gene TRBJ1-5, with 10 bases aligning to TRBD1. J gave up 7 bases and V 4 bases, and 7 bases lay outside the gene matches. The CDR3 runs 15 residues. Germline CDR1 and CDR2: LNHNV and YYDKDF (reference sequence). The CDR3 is CATSTGQGVTQPQHF. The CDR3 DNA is TGTGCCACCAGCACAGGACAGGGGGTTACGCAGCCCCAGCATTTT.

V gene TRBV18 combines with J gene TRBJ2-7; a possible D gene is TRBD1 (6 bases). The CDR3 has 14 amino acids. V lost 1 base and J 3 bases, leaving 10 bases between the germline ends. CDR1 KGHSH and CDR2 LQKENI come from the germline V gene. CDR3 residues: CASSPRTANYEQYF. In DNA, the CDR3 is TGTGCCAGCTCACCACGGACAGCGAACTACGAGCAGTACTTC.

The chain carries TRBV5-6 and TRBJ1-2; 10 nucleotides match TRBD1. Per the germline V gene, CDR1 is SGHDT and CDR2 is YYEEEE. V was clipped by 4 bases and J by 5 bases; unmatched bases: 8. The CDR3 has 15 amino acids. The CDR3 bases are TGTGCCAGCAGCGCGACAGGGGGCTTGGGTTATGGCTACACCTTC. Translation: CASSATGGLGYGYTF.

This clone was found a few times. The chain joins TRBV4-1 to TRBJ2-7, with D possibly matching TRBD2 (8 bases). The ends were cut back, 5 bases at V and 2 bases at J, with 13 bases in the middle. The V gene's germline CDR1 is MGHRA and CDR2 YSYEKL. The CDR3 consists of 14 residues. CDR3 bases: TGCGCCAGCAGCGTAGCGGGACAGACCTACGAGCAGTACTTC. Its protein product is CASSVAGQTYEQYF.

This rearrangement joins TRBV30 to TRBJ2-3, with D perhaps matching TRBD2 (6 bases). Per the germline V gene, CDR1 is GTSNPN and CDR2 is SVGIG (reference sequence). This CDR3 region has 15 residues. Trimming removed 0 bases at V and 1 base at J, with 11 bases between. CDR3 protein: CAWSVLGRRTDTQYF. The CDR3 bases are TGTGCCTGGAGTGTACTAGGGAGGCGCACAGATACGCAGTATTTT.

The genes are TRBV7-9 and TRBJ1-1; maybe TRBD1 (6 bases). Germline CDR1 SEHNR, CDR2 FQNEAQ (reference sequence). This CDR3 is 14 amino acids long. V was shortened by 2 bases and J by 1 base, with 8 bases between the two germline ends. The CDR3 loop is CASSLQGPNTEAFF. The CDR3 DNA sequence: TGTGCCAGCAGCTTACAGGGGCCGAACACTGAAGCTTTCTTT. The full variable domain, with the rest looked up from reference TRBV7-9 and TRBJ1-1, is DTGVSQNPRHKITKRGQNVTFRCDPISEHNRLYWYRQTLGQGPEFLTYFQNEAQLEKSRLLSDRFSAERPKGSFSTLEIQRTEQGDSAMYLCASSLQGPNTEAFFGQGTRLTVV.

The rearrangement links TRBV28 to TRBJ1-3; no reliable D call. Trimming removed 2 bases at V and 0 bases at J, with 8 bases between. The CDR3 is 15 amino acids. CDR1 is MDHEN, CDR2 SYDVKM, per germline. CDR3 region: CASSLGQLSGNTIYF. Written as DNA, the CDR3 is TGTGCCAGCAGTTTAGGGCAGCTCTCTGGAAACACCATATATTTT.

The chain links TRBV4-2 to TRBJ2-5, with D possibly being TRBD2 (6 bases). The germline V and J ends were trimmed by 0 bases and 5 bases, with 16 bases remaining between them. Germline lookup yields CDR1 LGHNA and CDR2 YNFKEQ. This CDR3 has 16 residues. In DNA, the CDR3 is TGTGCCAGCAGCCAAGATCCGACGGGCGGGATGGAGACCCAGTACTTC. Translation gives CASSQDPTGGMETQYF.

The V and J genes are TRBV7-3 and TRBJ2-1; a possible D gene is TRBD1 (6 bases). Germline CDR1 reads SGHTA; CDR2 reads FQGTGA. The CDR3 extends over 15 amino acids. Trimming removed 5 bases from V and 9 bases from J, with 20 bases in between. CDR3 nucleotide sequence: TGTGCCAGCAGCAGTACAGGGATTCGCGGTATTGAGCAGTTCTTC. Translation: CASSSTGIRGIEQFF.

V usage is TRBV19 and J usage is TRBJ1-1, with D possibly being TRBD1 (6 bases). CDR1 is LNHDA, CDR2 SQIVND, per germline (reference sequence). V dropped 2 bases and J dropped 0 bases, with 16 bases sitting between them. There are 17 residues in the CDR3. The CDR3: CASSIKQGQTMNTEAFF. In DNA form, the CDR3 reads TGTGCCAGTAGTATAAAACAGGGACAAACCATGAACACTGAAGCTTTCTTT.

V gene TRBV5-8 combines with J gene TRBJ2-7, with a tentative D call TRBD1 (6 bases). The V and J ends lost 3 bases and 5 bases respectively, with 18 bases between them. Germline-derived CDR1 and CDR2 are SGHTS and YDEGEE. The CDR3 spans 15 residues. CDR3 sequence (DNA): TGTGCCAGCAGCTCGTCCCTCCTCAGGGGACACGAGCAGTACTTC. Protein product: CASSSSLLRGHEQYF.

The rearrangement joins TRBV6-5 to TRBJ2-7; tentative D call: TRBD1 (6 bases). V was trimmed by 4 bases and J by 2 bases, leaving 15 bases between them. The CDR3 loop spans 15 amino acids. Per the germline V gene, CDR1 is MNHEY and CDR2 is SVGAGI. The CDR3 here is CASSSRTAAPYEQYF. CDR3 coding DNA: TGTGCCAGCAGTTCTCGGACAGCTGCCCCCTACGAGCAGTACTTC.

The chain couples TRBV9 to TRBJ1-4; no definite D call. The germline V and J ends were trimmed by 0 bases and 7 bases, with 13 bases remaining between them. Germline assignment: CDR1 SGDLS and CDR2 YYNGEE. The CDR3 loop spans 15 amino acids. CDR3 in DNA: TGTGCCAGCAGCGTAGACCAGTCCCGGGGTGAAAAACTGTTTTTT. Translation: CASSVDQSRGEKLFF.

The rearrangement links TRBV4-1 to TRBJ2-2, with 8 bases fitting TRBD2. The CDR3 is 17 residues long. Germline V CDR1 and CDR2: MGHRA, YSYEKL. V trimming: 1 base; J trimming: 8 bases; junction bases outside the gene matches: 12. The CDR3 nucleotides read TGCGCCAGCAGCCAAGGGCCAGTAGCGGGATTGATTGGGGAGCTGTTTTTT. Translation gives CASSQGPVAGLIGELFF.

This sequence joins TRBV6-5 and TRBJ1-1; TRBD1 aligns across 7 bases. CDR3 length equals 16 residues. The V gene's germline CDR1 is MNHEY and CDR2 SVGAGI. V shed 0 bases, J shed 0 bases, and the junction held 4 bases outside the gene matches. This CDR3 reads CASSYSRGLLNTEAFF. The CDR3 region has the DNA TGTGCCAGCAGTTACTCGAGGGGGCTGTTGAACACTGAAGCTTTCTTT.

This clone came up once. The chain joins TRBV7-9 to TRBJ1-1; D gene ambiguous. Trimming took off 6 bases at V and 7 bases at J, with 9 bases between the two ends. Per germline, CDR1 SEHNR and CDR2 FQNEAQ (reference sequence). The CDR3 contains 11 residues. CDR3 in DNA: TGTGCCAGCAGTCTATCGGTTGAAGCTTTCTTT. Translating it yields CASSLSVEAFF.

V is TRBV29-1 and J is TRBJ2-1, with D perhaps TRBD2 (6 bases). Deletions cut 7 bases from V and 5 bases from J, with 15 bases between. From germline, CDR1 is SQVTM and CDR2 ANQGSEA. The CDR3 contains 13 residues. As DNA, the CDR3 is TGCAGCGGAGCTAGCGTCTTCAACAATGAGCAGTTCTTC. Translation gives CSGASVFNNEQFF.

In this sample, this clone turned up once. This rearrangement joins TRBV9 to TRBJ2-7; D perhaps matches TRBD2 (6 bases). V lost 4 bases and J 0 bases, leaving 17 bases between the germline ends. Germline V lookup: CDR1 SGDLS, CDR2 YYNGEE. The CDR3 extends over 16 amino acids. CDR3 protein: CASSPSSGGGSYEQYF. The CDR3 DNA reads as TGTGCCAGCAGCCCCAGTTCCGGGGGAGGCTCCTACGAGCAGTACTTC.

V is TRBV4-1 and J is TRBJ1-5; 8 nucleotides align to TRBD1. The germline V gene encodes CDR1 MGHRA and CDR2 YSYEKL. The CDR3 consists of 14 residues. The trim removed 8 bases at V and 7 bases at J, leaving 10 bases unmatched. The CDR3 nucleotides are TGCGCCAGCCGACGGACAGGGACGGGGCAGCCCCAGCATTTT. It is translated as CASRRTGTGQPQHF.

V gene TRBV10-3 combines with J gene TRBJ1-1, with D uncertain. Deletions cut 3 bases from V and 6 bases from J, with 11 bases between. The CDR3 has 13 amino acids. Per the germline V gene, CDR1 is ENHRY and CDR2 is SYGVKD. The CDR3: CAISEILESEAFF. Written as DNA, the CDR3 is TGTGCCATCAGTGAAATATTGGAGTCTGAAGCTTTCTTT.